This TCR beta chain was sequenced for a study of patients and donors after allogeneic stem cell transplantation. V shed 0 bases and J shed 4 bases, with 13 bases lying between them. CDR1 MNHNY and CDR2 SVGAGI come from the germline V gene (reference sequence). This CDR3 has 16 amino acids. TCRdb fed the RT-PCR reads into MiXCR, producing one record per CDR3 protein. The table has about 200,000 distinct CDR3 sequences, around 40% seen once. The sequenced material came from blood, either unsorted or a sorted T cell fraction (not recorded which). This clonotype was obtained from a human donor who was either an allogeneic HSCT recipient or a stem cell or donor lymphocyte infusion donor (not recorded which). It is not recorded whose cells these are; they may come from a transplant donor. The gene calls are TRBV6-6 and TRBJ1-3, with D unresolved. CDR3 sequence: CASSYSREPAGNTIYF. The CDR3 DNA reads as TGTGCCAGCAGTTACTCTAGGGAACCTGCCGGAAACACCATATATTTT.